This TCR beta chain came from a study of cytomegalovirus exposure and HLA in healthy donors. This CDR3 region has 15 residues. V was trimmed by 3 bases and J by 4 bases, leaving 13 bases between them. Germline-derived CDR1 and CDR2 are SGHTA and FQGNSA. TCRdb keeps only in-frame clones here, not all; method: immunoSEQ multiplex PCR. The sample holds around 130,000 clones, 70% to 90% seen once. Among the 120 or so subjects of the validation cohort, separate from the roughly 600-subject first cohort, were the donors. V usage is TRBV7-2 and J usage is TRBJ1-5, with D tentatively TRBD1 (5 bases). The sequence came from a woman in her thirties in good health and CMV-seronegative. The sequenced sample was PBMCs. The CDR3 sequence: CASSLSRTLNQPQHF. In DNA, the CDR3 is TGTGCCAGCAGCTTGTCTCGGACACTGAATCAGCCCCAGCATTTT.